This T cell receptor beta chain originates from a study of shared clonotypes between healthy human individuals (dated by TCRdb to the early 2020s). Some background on the complete study: A couple of women and a few men aged 18 to 49 years were included in the cohort. Blood TCR repertoires of about 5 healthy adults were deeply sequenced to estimate repertoire size and the extent of clonotype sharing between individuals. Each donor's leukapheresis produced roughly between roughly 0.85 and 10 billion PBMCs. For each donor, CD4 naive and CD4 memory were each run on three plates, CD8 naive on two plates, and CD8 memory on one plate. Different laboratories and diverse techniques were used to prepare libraries and sequence TCR repertoires, to increase sequencing depth and limit assay-specific biases.

CDR1 and CDR2 (SGHAT, FQNNGV) derive from the germline V gene. Compared with germline, V lacks 4 bases and J lacks 9 bases; bases without a gene match: 13. The CDR3, cysteine through phenylalanine, is 16 amino acids long. Only CDR3 DNA remains: 48 bases, in frame from the first base. Here is what the overall study found, with its caveats: Because the study included only a small number of donors, the genetic and exposure-history diversity represented was limited. Sampling was restricted to blood, and TCR repertoires in tissues likely differ from the TCR repertoires found in blood. Pairwise subsampling indicated that sequencing depth was expected to affect the degree of clonotype sharing among donors. Compared with non-shared clonotypes, clonotypes shared by all four sorted-subset donors had higher generation probabilities. Across four donors, 4.5% to 6.5% of naive CD4, 3% to 4% of naive CD8, roughly 2.2% of memory CD4, and under 0.45% of memory CD8 clonotypes were shared. Incomplete sequencing was indicated by rarefaction of sorted-subset datasets, despite the large sequencing depth. Naive subsets generally had larger estimated clonotype richness than memory subsets.

A word on this clone: The antigen this receptor binds is unknown. No much larger clonotype is one base removed from it; base qualities were not supplied.

TCR CDR3 regions were amplified from genomic DNA by multiplex PCR using the deep immunoSEQ assay. Extracted genomic DNA from each cell subset was spread evenly across all wells of several immunoSEQ 96-well plates, with each plate serving as a replicate. Each replicate PCR for sorted subsets received about 200 ng genomic DNA, equal to about 30,000 T cell genomes. Purified libraries were quantified with a Qubit 3.0 fluorometer, sized on a Bioanalyzer 2100, and re-quantified with the KAPA Library Quantification kit. Every immunoSEQ 96-well plate was sequenced on a dedicated single-read 150-cycle Illumina NextSeq 550 flow cell. In the paper's pipeline: Because the immunoSEQ output included only junctional sequences and no quality scores, the filtering could not be the same as the filtering used for full-length reads. To assign V/J genes and CDR3, sequences were annotated using PyIR, a Python wrapper for IgBLAST v1.9, with IMGT germline references. Any read was removed if the V/J assignment was weak (E-value above 1e-6), the CDR3 was missing, or the read contained stop codons, out-of-frame junctions, or ambiguous translated residues. V3J clonotypes were defined as sequences sharing the same inferred V gene, J gene, and CDR3 amino acid sequence. The percentage overlap between two repertoires was calculated by dividing the number of shared unique clonotypes by the size of the smaller repertoire. Three approaches were used to assess repertoire richness: RTK rarefaction, the Chao1 estimator, and Recon v2.1 estimates of unobserved clonotypes. Generation probabilities for all TCRbeta clonotypes obtained by the gDNA method from a few donors were computed using OLGA. TCRdb's version of the immuneACCESS table is confined to in-frame rearrangements and falls short of the full clone set. An unresolved V gene accounts for under half of the shortfall where checked; the remainder is of unknown origin. V, J and clone size are those of that table, while D and trimming were read from the DNA. For this sample there are approximately 500,000 clones; about 96% appear just once. In total, the top ten clones hold about 0.064% of the sample.

Donors were healthy HIV-negative adults with no recently reported acute infections or vaccinations. Every donor was a Caucasian adult living in Nashville, Tennessee, USA. Magnetic negative selection was used to enrich CD4+ T cells, after which naive cells were positively selected on CD45RA and the negative fraction became the memory subset. Blood was collected by leukapheresis, and PBMCs were isolated by Ficoll-Histopaque density gradient centrifugation and then cryopreserved in liquid nitrogen vapor phase. Analytical flow cytometry was used to check the purity and quantity of each magnetically sorted T cell population. Each sorted fraction had its genomic DNA isolated and then quantified by UV absorbance on a Nanodrop 2000c.

The sequence derives from a woman younger than 45 in good health. The sequencing sample was made of naive CD4+ T cells sorted from blood. The sample's cell subset or site label, in plain terms: CD45RA+ positively selected. The chain couples TRBV11-2 to TRBJ2-1; 9 junctional bases match TRBD2. The CDR3: CASSSQMGSGRSEQFF. The DNA reads as follows: TGTGCCAGCAGCTCCCAAATGGGCAGCGGGAGGTCTGAGCAGTTCTTC.